Listed below are T cell receptor beta chains from one sample, sequenced in a study of metastatic and nonmetastatic thyroid tumors. MiXCR re-clonotyped the PCR reads for TCRdb. The sample consists of approximately 38,000 clones, less than 20% of them appearing once. Sequencing was carried out using blood. These receptors all stem from a female donor with papillary thyroid cancer or a benign thyroid nodule (not recorded which). Some clones in this sample may be carry-over from other donors' samples. CDR3s include the opening cysteine and the closing phenylalanine or tryptophan. D genes are given only for firm matches. Only some rows state a clone size, as once, few, many or a class for expanded clones.

>TRBJ2-1|TRBV5-1|many|TRBD2
TGCGCCAGCAGCTTGGGCGGGAGCCTCGCCTACAATGAGCAGTTCTTC
CASSLGGSLAYNEQFF
>TRBJ1-5|TRBV7-8|many|-
TGTGCCAGCAGCTTAGGGGTTCGTCAGCCCCAGCATTTT
CASSLGVRQPQHF
>TRBJ1-5|TRBV6-5|many|-
TGTGCCAGCAGTTACTCGCTATCCGGCAATCAGCCCCAGCATTTT
CASSYSLSGNQPQHF
>TRBJ2-7|TRBV7-9|many|-
TGTGCCAGCAGCTTTTCCAGCGAGCCTGGGGGGCAGTACTTC
CASSFSSEPGGQYF
>TRBJ2-3|TRBV3-1|many|-
TGTGCCAGCAGCTCCAGCGGTAGCACAGATACGCAGTATTTT
CASSSSGSTDTQYF
>TRBJ2-7|TRBV7-2|many|TRBD2
TGTGCCAGCAGCGGTAGCGGGTGGAACTACGAGCAGTACTTC
CASSGSGWNYEQYF
>TRBJ1-6|TRBV15|medium-sized|-
TGTGCCACCAGCAGAGGGGACGGGGATAAATCCCTCCACTTT
CATSRGDGDKSLHF
>TRBJ2-1|TRBV6-5|many|TRBD2
TGTGCCAGCAGTTCCAGGGCTAGCGGGAGCTCCTACAATGAGCAGTTCTTC
CASSSRASGSSYNEQFF
>TRBJ1-5|TRBV27|many|-
TGTGCCAGCTGGCAGTATGATCAGCCCCAGCATTTT
CASWQYDQPQHF
>TRBJ1-5|TRBV6-1|medium-sized|TRBD1
TGTGCCAGCAGTGAAGCAGGGGGCCCCAATCAGCCCCAGCATTTT
CASSEAGGPNQPQHF
>TRBJ1-2|TRBV6-1|-|-
TGTGCCAGCATCGCCGACCTGGGGTCATATGGCTACACCTTC
CASIADLGSYGYTF
>TRBJ2-3|TRBV18|many|TRBD1
TGTGCCAGCTCACCAAGACAGGGGTTGGGCGCAGATACGCAGTATTTT
CASSPRQGLGADTQYF
>TRBJ2-5|TRBV5-8|many|TRBD2
TGTGCCAGCAGCTTGATTGTGGGGGGGGAAGAGACCCAGTACTTC
CASSLIVGGEETQYF
>TRBJ2-7|TRBV6-1|-|TRBD1
TGTGCCAGCAGGACAGGGGGCTACGAGCAGTACTTC
CASRTGGYEQYF
>TRBJ2-1|TRBV28|many|-
TGTGCCAGCAGAATATTTAGCTACAGCTCCTACAATGAGCAGTTCTTC
CASRIFSYSSYNEQFF
>TRBJ2-1|TRBV28|many|-
TGTGCCAGCAGCTTCGTAGGAGATGGCAATGAGCAGTTCTTC
CASSFVGDGNEQFF
>TRBJ2-3|TRBV20-1|many|TRBD1
TGCAGTGCCATACAGGGGACGGCCACAGATACGCAGTATTTT
CSAIQGTATDTQYF
>TRBJ2-7|TRBV27|few|-
TGTGCCAGCAGCCGCCGGGACTCCGAATACGAGCAGTACTTC
CASSRRDSEYEQYF
>TRBJ2-7|TRBV28|few|TRBD1
TGTGCCAGCAGTTTAGCTTGGACAGGGGAAAGACTCTACGAGCAGTACTTC
CASSLAWTGERLYEQYF
>TRBJ1-6|TRBV7-6|-|TRBD1
TGTGCCAGCAGCCCCTGGACAGGGAAGAGTTCACCCCCCCACTTT
CASSPWTGKSSPPHF
>TRBJ1-2|TRBV6-1|-|TRBD1
TGTGCCAGCAGTTCAGACAGGGTAGGCGTCTACACCTTC
CASSSDRVGVYTF
>TRBJ2-1|TRBV20-1|-|-
TGCAGTGCTAGAGATCCCGGCGCTCCCTACAATGAGCAGTTCTTC
CSARDPGAPYNEQFF
>TRBJ1-5|TRBV10-3|many|TRBD1
TGTGCCATCAGTGAAGGCAGGGGGAGCAATCAGCCCCAGCATTTT
CAISEGRGSNQPQHF
>TRBJ2-3|TRBV28|many|TRBD1
TGTGCCAGCAGTTTATGGGGGACAGGGAGCACAGATACGCAGTATTTT
CASSLWGTGSTDTQYF
>TRBJ2-6|TRBV20-1|many|-
TGCAGTGCTAGAGAGGGAGCCTCTGGGGCCAACGTCCTGACTTTC
CSAREGASGANVLTF
>TRBJ1-2|TRBV6-1|medium-sized|-
TGTGCCAGCAGTCCCCGGGCGGGGGTAGTTGGCTACACCTTC
CASSPRAGVVGYTF
>TRBJ2-7|TRBV9|-|-
TGTGCCAGCAGCCCGGGGGTGTGTGACTCCTACGAGCAGTACTTC
CASSPGVCDSYEQYF
>TRBJ1-2|TRBV28|few|-
TGTGCTAGCATTTTAGTTCAACAGAACTATGTCTACACCTTC
CASILVQQNYVYTF
>TRBJ2-7|TRBV5-6|many|-
TGTGCCAGCAGCCCCTCCGAGATCCTACTTAACCCCTACGAGCAGTACTTC
CASSPSEILLNPYEQYF
>TRBJ2-7|TRBV6-1|once|-
TGTGCCAGCGGGGGGACATATTCCTACGAGCAGTACTTC
CASGGTYSYEQYF
>TRBJ2-7|TRBV28|-|-
TGTGCCAACAGCTCGTCCGTTAGCGGTCAATCGTCCTACGAGCAGTACTTC
CANSSSVSGQSSYEQYF
>TRBJ1-5|TRBV6-1|medium-sized|TRBD1
TGTGCCAGCGGGGACAGGGCGAGCCAGCCCCAGCATTTT
CASGDRASQPQHF